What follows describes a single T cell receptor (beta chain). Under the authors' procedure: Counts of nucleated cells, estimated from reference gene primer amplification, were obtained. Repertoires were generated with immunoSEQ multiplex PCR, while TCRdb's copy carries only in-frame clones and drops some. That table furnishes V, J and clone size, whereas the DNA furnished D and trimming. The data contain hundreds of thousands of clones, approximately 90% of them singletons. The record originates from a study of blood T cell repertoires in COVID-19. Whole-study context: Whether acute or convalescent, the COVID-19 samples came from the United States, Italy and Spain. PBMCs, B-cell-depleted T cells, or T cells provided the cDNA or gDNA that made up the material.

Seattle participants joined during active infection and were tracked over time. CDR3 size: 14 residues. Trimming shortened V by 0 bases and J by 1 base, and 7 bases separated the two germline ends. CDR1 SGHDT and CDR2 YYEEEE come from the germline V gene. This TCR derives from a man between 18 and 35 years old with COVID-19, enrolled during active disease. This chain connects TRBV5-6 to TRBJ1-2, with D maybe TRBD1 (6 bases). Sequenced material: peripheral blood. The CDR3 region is CASSLGDINYGYTF. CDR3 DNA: TGTGCCAGCAGCTTGGGGGACATTAACTATGGCTACACCTTC.